A selection of T cell receptor beta chains follows, all from one sample in a study of blood T cell repertoires in COVID-19. The method was immunoSEQ multiplex PCR; TCRdb's version includes in-frame clones alone and lacks a portion of them. Among 250,000 to 350,000 clones listed, 75% to 90% were seen once. Sequencing used peripheral blood. The receptors were gathered from a woman between 50 and 59 years old with COVID-19, enrolled during active disease. Each CDR3 is given with its conserved first and last residue. D genes are given only for firm matches. Expanded clones are given a class, and other clones once, few, many or no size at all.

TRBJ1-2 | NA | TRBD1 | TRBV7-9 | TGTGCCAGCAGCTTAGCGGAAAGGGACAGGGTGCGAGGCTACACCTTC | CASSLAERDRVRGYTF
TRBJ1-1 | NA | NA | TRBV27 | TGTGCCAGCAGTTTACTCACGGGGGGGAACACTGAAGCTTTCTTT | CASSLLTGGNTEAFF
TRBJ2-5 | NA | NA | TRBV3-1/TRBV3-2 | TGTGCCAGCAGCCCCCCCGGGGGTAGCCTGAACGGGGAGACCCAGTACTTC | CASSPPGGSLNGETQYF
TRBJ2-3 | once | TRBD2 | TRBV6-2/TRBV6-3 | TGTGCCAGCAGTTACTCCCCGGGACTAGCGGGAGTTGCGACAGATACGCAGTATTTT | CASSYSPGLAGVATDTQYF
TRBJ1-4 | NA | TRBD1 | TRBV19 | TGTGCCAGTAGTATGACAGGGGTTAACGAAAAACTGTTTTTT | CASSMTGVNEKLFF
TRBJ2-3 | NA | NA | TRBV4-1 | TGCGCCAGCAGCCAAGTGTCGGGGGATACGCAGTATTTT | CASSQVSGDTQYF
TRBJ2-1 | NA | NA | TRBV5-1 | TGCGCCAGCAGCTTGGCCCCTAGCTTAGACAATGAGCAGTTCTTC | CASSLAPSLDNEQFF
TRBJ2-7 | NA | NA | TRBV6-1 | TGTGCCAGCAGTGAAACAGTCTCCTACGAGCAGTACTTC | CASSETVSYEQYF
TRBJ1-4 | NA | NA | TRBV3-1/TRBV3-2 | TGTGCCAGCAGCCAAGAAGGAGGGAACGAAAAACTGTTTTTT | CASSQEGGNEKLFF
TRBJ2-7 | NA | TRBD1 | TRBV12-3/TRBV12-4 | TGTGCCAGCAGTTTAGGACAGGGCCAGCAGTACTTC | CASSLGQGQQYF
TRBJ2-5 | NA | TRBD2 | TRBV4-3 | TGCGCCAGCAGCTCCGGGACTAGCGGGAGCGAGACCCAGTACTTC | CASSSGTSGSETQYF
TRBJ1-6 | NA | TRBD1 | TRBV19 | TGTGCCAGTAGCCCCGACAGGGGGTCTCATTCACCCCTCCACTTT | CASSPDRGSHSPLHF
TRBJ2-1 | NA | NA | TRBV24-1 | TGTGCCACCAGTGCGGCAGGGGGGTTCGCTGAGCAGTTCTTC | CATSAAGGFAEQFF
TRBJ2-7 | NA | NA | TRBV29-1 | TGCAGCGTTGAAGATGAACACAACGAGCAGTACTTC | CSVEDEHNEQYF
TRBJ2-7 | NA | NA | TRBV7-9 | TGTGCCAGCAGCTCCTTAGACAGAGGATTATCCTACGAGCAGTACTTC | CASSSLDRGLSYEQYF